A single sample gave rise to the 27 T cell receptor beta chains below, sequenced in a study of cytotoxic CD8 clonotypes in ibrutinib-treated CLL. Data came from immunoSEQ multiplex PCR; TCRdb stores just in-frame clones and leaves some out. The data show 150,000 to 200,000 clones, 70% to 90% seen once. The sequencing here drew on PBMCs, taken at disease progression, from a patient treated with ibrutinib. The receptors here all came from a human donor with chronic lymphocytic leukemia.

The genes are TRBV7-2 and TRBJ2-1, with TRBD1 matching over 8 bases. This CDR3 is built from 16 residues. After removal of 6 bases from V and 4 bases from J, the junction contained 11 bases not matched to a gene. Germline V CDR1 and CDR2: SGHTA, FQGNSA. The CDR3 loop reads CASRSMLGQEYNEQFF. In DNA form, the CDR3 reads TGTGCCAGCAGATCGATGCTGGGACAGGAGTACAATGAGCAGTTCTTC. Full variable domain (outside the CDR3, taken from reference TRBV7-2 and TRBJ2-1): GAGVSQSPSNKVTEKGKDVELRCDPISGHTALYWYRQSLGQGLEFLIYFQGNSAPDKSGLPSDRFSAERTGGSVSTLTIQRTQQEDSAVYLCASRSMLGQEYNEQFFGPGTRLTVL.

CDR3 region: CASSLVTSGRNEQFF. The CDR3, as DNA: TGTGCCAGCAGCTTGGTGACTAGCGGGAGGAATGAGCAGTTCTTC. J is TRBJ2-1 and V is TRBV5-6; 13 bases agree with TRBD2. This CDR3 region has 15 residues. Germline V gives CDR1 SGHDT, CDR2 YYEEEE. The V segment lost 0 bases and the J segment 7 bases; nucleotides outside the gene matches: 1.

This chain connects TRBV7-8 to TRBJ1-1, with TRBD1 identical over 7 bases. Unmatched junction bases numbered 3, after V lost 2 bases and J lost 3 bases. CDR3 length: 14 amino acids. Germline V gene lookup returns CDR1 SGHVS and CDR2 FQNEAQ. The CDR3 bases are TGTGCCAGCAGCTTACCGACAGGGCACACTGAAGCTTTCTTT. Protein: CASSLPTGHTEAFF. Full variable domain (missing parts from reference TRBV7-8 and TRBJ1-1): GAGVSQSPRYKVAKRGQDVALRCDPISGHVSLFWYQQALGQGPEFLTYFQNEAQLDKSGLPSDRFFAERPEGSVSTLKIQRTQQEDSAVYLCASSLPTGHTEAFFGQGTRLTVV.

This chain links TRBV6-1 with TRBJ2-3, with D possibly TRBD2 on 6 matching bases. The CDR3 loop spans 14 amino acids. Trimming left V 4 bases short and J 3 bases short, with 11 bases between. CDR1 is MNHNS, CDR2 SASEGT, per germline. CDR3 DNA: TGTGCCAGCAGTGCGGGAGTGGTAACAGATACGCAGTATTTT. Translated, it gives CASSAGVVTDTQYF.

The chain carries TRBV19 and TRBJ1-3, with D hard to call. Germline assignment: CDR1 LNHDA and CDR2 SQIVND (reference sequence). The CDR3 spans 14 residues. V lost 5 bases to trimming and J lost 0 bases, with 8 bases between them. The CDR3 DNA is TGTGCCAGTAGTCCGACATACTCTGGAAACACCATATATTTT. Its protein is CASSPTYSGNTIYF.

The gene calls are TRBV5-1 and TRBJ2-1, with D perhaps TRBD2 (5 bases). CDR3 length: 15 amino acids. V lost 2 bases, J lost 0 bases, and 9 bases lay in between. Germline-derived CDR1 and CDR2 are SGHRS and YFSETQ. CDR3 sequence (DNA): TGCGCCAGCAGCTTTAATCTAGCCTCCTACAATGAGCAGTTCTTC. This translates into CASSFNLASYNEQFF.

V and J are TRBV27 and TRBJ1-2, with 8 bases fitting TRBD1. In germline, CDR1 is MNHEY, CDR2 SMNVEV (reference sequence). Trimming took 6 bases from V and 7 from J; bases not matched to a gene: 16. There are 16 residues in the CDR3. The CDR3 is CASSSDGQGHASGYTF. CDR3 nucleotide sequence: TGTGCCAGCAGCTCCGACGGACAGGGTCATGCGAGTGGCTACACCTTC.

The chain links TRBV27 to TRBJ2-7; D remains ambiguous. The V end lost 8 bases, the J end lost 4 bases, and 9 bases lay between the germline ends. This CDR3 comprises 11 residues. CDR1 and CDR2 from the germline V gene are MNHEY and SMNVEV (reference sequence). CDR3 sequence (DNA): TGTGCCAGCGGCCAGTTATACGAGCAGTACTTC. Its protein product is CASGQLYEQYF.

The table lists this clone with a few counts. The CDR3 bases are TGTGCCAGCAGTGAAGGGGTCGGGGAGCTGTTTTTT. Residues: CASSEGVGELFF. The chain couples TRBV25-1 to TRBJ2-2; no clear D. Trimming stripped 2 bases from V and 7 bases from J, with 5 bases between. The CDR3 is 12 amino acids. Germline V CDR1 and CDR2: MGHDK, SYGVNS.

J is TRBJ2-7 and V is TRBV10-3; tentatively, D is TRBD2 (6 bases). The CDR3 spans 15 residues. Trimming took off 2 bases at V and 0 bases at J, with 11 bases between the two ends. Germline lookup yields CDR1 ENHRY and CDR2 SYGVKD. This chain's CDR3 is CAISERGSGSYEQYF. CDR3 DNA sequence: TGTGCCATCAGTGAGCGAGGTAGCGGCTCCTACGAGCAGTACTTC.

V gene TRBV7-3 combines with J gene TRBJ1-1, with a weak D call TRBD1 (6 bases). There are 15 residues in the CDR3. The V end was cut by 5 bases, the J end by 3 bases, with 16 bases between. Germline CDR1 is SGHTA and CDR2 is FQGTGA. CDR3 in amino acids: CASSPDSGADTEAFF. The CDR3 DNA sequence: TGTGCCAGCAGCCCCGATTCGGGGGCGGACACTGAAGCTTTCTTT.

The genes are TRBV19 and TRBJ1-1; D perhaps matches TRBD1 (6 bases). CDR1 and CDR2 (germline): LNHDA, SQIVND (reference sequence). This CDR3 has 14 amino acids. The ends were cut back, 9 bases at V and 2 bases at J, with 16 bases in the middle. DNA of the CDR3: TGTGCCAGCGATCAGGGGAATAGAAACACTGAAGCTTTCTTT. Amino acid sequence: CASDQGNRNTEAFF.

J is TRBJ2-5 and V is TRBV23-1; possible D gene TRBD2, 6 bases. Being an ORF, TRBV23-1 has a function that is uncertain. The CDR3 runs to 16 residues. V lost 0 bases and J 5 bases, leaving 16 bases between the germline ends. The CDR3 DNA reads as TGCGCCAGCAGTCAATCAGTCCTAGCGAGTGAGGAGACCCAGTACTTC. It codes for CASSQSVLASEETQYF.

The chain carries TRBV5-1 and TRBJ1-1, with D possibly being TRBD1 (5 bases). This CDR3 comprises 14 residues. Germline-derived CDR1 and CDR2 are SGHRS and YFSETQ. V was cut by 1 base and J by 4 bases, with 11 bases left in between. The CDR3 sequence: CASSLRTGGTEAFF. The CDR3 DNA is TGCGCCAGCAGCTTGCGCACGGGGGGCACTGAAGCTTTCTTT.

The chain couples TRBV4-3 to TRBJ2-5; D gene uncertain. The germline V gene encodes CDR1 LGHNA and CDR2 YSLEER. The CDR3 runs 15 residues. The V end was cut by 0 bases, the J end by 5 bases, with 13 bases between. The CDR3 sequence is CASSQEAKRHETQYF. The CDR3 region has the DNA TGCGCCAGCAGCCAAGAGGCAAAGCGACACGAGACCCAGTACTTC.

This chain links TRBV19 with TRBJ2-3, with TRBD2 matching 8 bases. Trimming removed 6 bases from V and 3 bases from J; junction bases left unmatched: 5. Per the germline V gene, CDR1 is LNHDA and CDR2 is SQIVND (reference sequence). This CDR3 is 14 amino acids long. In nucleotides, the CDR3 is TGTGCCAGTAGCCGAGCGGGAGTGACAGATACGCAGTATTTT. Its translation is CASSRAGVTDTQYF.

V and J are TRBV9 and TRBJ1-2; 8 nucleotides align to TRBD1. The CDR3 runs to 18 residues. The junction had 12 bases not matched to a gene; V was cut back by 0 bases and J by 2 bases. Germline CDR1 and CDR2: SGDLS and YYNGEE. The CDR3 here is CASSVGLERTGRNYGYTF. CDR3 coding DNA: TGTGCCAGCAGCGTAGGACTCGAAAGGACAGGGAGGAACTATGGCTACACCTTC.

The CDR3 loop is CASSLGPDRAFGYEQYF. The CDR3 region has the DNA TGTGCCAGCAGCTTAGGCCCGGACAGAGCCTTCGGCTACGAGCAGTACTTC. V gene TRBV11-3 combines with J gene TRBJ2-7, with D possibly TRBD1 on 6 matching bases. Germline V gene data show CDR1 as SGHNT and CDR2 as YENEEA. V was cut by 1 base and J by 3 bases, with 19 bases left in between. This CDR3 is 17 amino acids long.

The V and J genes are TRBV7-9 and TRBJ2-1, with D possibly matching TRBD2 (5 bases). Germline CDR1 reads SEHNR; CDR2 reads FQNEAQ (reference sequence). The ends were cut back, 5 bases at V and 9 bases at J, with 26 bases in the middle. This CDR3 has 17 amino acids. In DNA, the CDR3 is TGTGCCAGCAGCCCCTTCCTCGGTCGGCAAATAACTAGTGAGCAGTTCTTC. It is translated as CASSPFLGRQITSEQFF. Complete variable domain (other parts from reference TRBV7-9 and TRBJ2-1): DTGVSQNPRHKITKRGQNVTFRCDPISEHNRLYWYRQTLGQGPEFLTYFQNEAQLEKSRLLSDRFSAERPKGSFSTLEIQRTEQGDSAMYLCASSPFLGRQITSEQFFGPGTRLTVL.

This clone is a singleton in its sample. The V and J genes are TRBV6-5 and TRBJ1-5; D is possibly TRBD1 (6 bases). Germline loops: CDR1 MNHEY, CDR2 SVGAGI. Trimming took 6 bases from V and 1 from J, leaving 13 bases between them. The CDR3 loop spans 15 amino acids. The CDR3 spells CASRPTGPSNQPQHF. DNA for the CDR3: TGTGCCAGCAGACCCACAGGGCCCAGCAATCAGCCCCAGCATTTT.

The DNA for the CDR3 is TGTGCCAGCAGCTTTTTATTAGCAGCGGGAGTGAATGAGCAGTTCTTC. It is translated as CASSFLLAAGVNEQFF. The rearrangement links TRBV11-2 to TRBJ2-1, with TRBD2 matching 8 bases. The germline CDR1 and CDR2 sequences are SGHAT and FQNNGV. This CDR3 comprises 16 residues. V gave up 3 bases and J gave up 7 bases; unmatched junction bases: 11.

This chain links TRBV4-1 with TRBJ2-1, with 11 positions matching TRBD1. Germline CDR1 MGHRA, CDR2 YSYEKL. V gave up 1 base and J gave up 3 bases; unmatched junction bases: 20. CDR3 length equals 22 residues. As DNA, the CDR3 is TGCGCCAGCAGCCAAGGGGGGGCAAAGTGGCTGGACAGGGGGCTCAGCTACAATGAGCAGTTCTTC. Its translation is CASSQGGAKWLDRGLSYNEQFF.

The rearrangement joins TRBV28 to TRBJ1-1; 8 bases align to TRBD1. The V gene's germline CDR1 is MDHEN and CDR2 SYDVKM. This CDR3 comprises 15 residues. V shed 5 bases, J shed 0 bases, and the junction held 5 bases outside the gene matches. CDR3 DNA sequence: TGTGCCAGCAGTGGGCGGGGACAGGTGAACACTGAAGCTTTCTTT. It encodes CASSGRGQVNTEAFF.

The V and J genes are TRBV5-1 and TRBJ2-3; no reliable D call. There are 15 residues in the CDR3. The germline V gene encodes CDR1 SGHRS and CDR2 YFSETQ. V was clipped by 0 bases and J by 0 bases, with 8 bases between them. CDR3 region: CASSLDDASTDTQYF. In nucleotides, the CDR3 is TGCGCCAGCAGCTTGGACGACGCTAGCACAGATACGCAGTATTTT.

The rearrangement uses TRBV6-1 and TRBJ2-5; tentatively, D is TRBD2 (6 bases). Trimming took off 0 bases at V and 5 bases at J, with 13 bases between the two ends. Germline-derived CDR1 and CDR2 are MNHNS and SASEGT. CDR3 length: 15 amino acids. The CDR3 bases are TGTGCCAGCAGTGAAGCAGGAGGGGCTTGGGAGACCCAGTACTTC. Its protein is CASSEAGGAWETQYF.

V and J are TRBV19 and TRBJ1-1; the match to TRBD1 covers 7 bases. V dropped 4 bases and J dropped 4; count of bases not matched to a gene: 3. The CDR3 sequence is 13 residues long. Germline V gene lookup returns CDR1 LNHDA and CDR2 SQIVND (reference sequence). CDR3 bases: TGTGCCAGTAGTACACAGGGGAGCACTGAAGCTTTCTTT. This sequence encodes CASSTQGSTEAFF.

The genes are TRBV5-5 and TRBJ2-7; D unresolved. The CDR3 loop spans 14 amino acids. The V end was cut by 3 bases, the J end by 0 bases, with 10 bases between. Germline CDR1 is SGHKS and CDR2 is YYEKEE (reference sequence). The chain's CDR3 is CASSWDDGSYEQYF. In DNA form, the CDR3 reads TGTGCCAGCAGCTGGGATGATGGCTCCTACGAGCAGTACTTC.